This is a list of T cell receptor beta chains from one sample in a study of spatial heterogeneity in lung cancer. MiXCR was run by TCRdb on the 5' RACE reads, yielding one entry per CDR3 protein. This sample carries roughly 1,500 distinct CDR3 sequences, about 43% of them seen once, and the ten largest clones take around 36%. The input for sequencing was PBMCs, taken at surgery. The receptors come from a female donor with early-stage non-small cell lung cancer. The CDR3 runs from the conserved cysteine through the conserved F or W. Each record gives: J gene, clone size, V gene, D gene, CDR3 protein, CDR3 DNA. The D gene is left open where the match is weak. Size is omitted from some rows. Given values are once, few, many or a class for expanded clones.

j_call: TRBJ1-2; clone_size: few; v_call: TRBV12-3/TRBV12-4; d_call: .; cdr3_aa: CASFTWGGYYGYTF; cdr3_nt: TGTGCCTCCTTCACATGGGGCGGGTACTATGGCTACACCTTC
j_call: TRBJ2-3; clone_size: .; v_call: TRBV7-7; d_call: .; cdr3_aa: CASSFSRTDTQYF; cdr3_nt: TGTGCTAGCAGCTTTTCCCGCACAGATACGCAGTATTTT
j_call: TRBJ2-3; clone_size: .; v_call: TRBV11-3; d_call: .; cdr3_aa: CASRPWDLEGTDTQYF; cdr3_nt: TGTGCCAGCAGGCCTTGGGACCTCGAGGGCACAGATACGCAGTATTTT
j_call: TRBJ2-2; clone_size: .; v_call: TRBV18; d_call: .; cdr3_aa: CASSTQQAQGNTGELFF; cdr3_nt: TGTGCCAGCTCAACACAACAGGCACAGGGGAACACCGGGGAGCTGTTTTTT
j_call: TRBJ2-6; clone_size: .; v_call: TRBV7-3; d_call: .; cdr3_aa: CASSPGLGKGPYSGANVLTF; cdr3_nt: TGTGCCAGCAGCCCAGGGTTGGGTAAGGGGCCATACTCTGGGGCCAACGTCCTGACTTTC
j_call: TRBJ2-4; clone_size: .; v_call: TRBV6-1; d_call: .; cdr3_aa: CASSDPSNIQYF; cdr3_nt: TGTGCCAGCAGTGACCCCTCAAACATTCAGTACTTC
j_call: TRBJ2-1; clone_size: few; v_call: TRBV29-1; d_call: TRBD2; cdr3_aa: CSAAASGAMNEQFF; cdr3_nt: TGCAGCGCGGCTGCTAGCGGGGCGATGAATGAGCAGTTCTTC
j_call: TRBJ2-1; clone_size: .; v_call: TRBV6-5; d_call: TRBD2; cdr3_aa: CASSERTSGVYNEQFF; cdr3_nt: TGTGCCAGCAGTGAAAGGACTAGCGGGGTTTACAATGAGCAGTTCTTC
j_call: TRBJ2-5; clone_size: large; v_call: TRBV27; d_call: .; cdr3_aa: CASSLRRQETQYF; cdr3_nt: TGTGCCAGCAGTTTGAGGCGGCAAGAGACCCAGTACTTC
j_call: TRBJ2-7; clone_size: .; v_call: TRBV20-1; d_call: TRBD1; cdr3_aa: CSGWTGGVEQYF; cdr3_nt: TGCAGTGGGTGGACAGGGGGCGTGGAGCAGTACTTC
j_call: TRBJ2-7; clone_size: .; v_call: TRBV3-1; d_call: .; cdr3_aa: CASSQHHRNQQYF; cdr3_nt: TGTGCCAGCAGCCAGCACCACAGGAATCAGCAGTACTTC
j_call: TRBJ2-7; clone_size: .; v_call: TRBV20-1; d_call: TRBD2; cdr3_aa: CSAREAGRNAYEQYF; cdr3_nt: TGCAGTGCTAGGGAAGCGGGAAGAAATGCTTACGAGCAGTACTTC
j_call: TRBJ2-7; clone_size: large; v_call: TRBV28; d_call: .; cdr3_aa: CASTSLRGGQYF; cdr3_nt: TGTGCCAGCACTTCTCTCCGAGGGGGGCAGTACTTC
j_call: TRBJ2-7; clone_size: .; v_call: TRBV28; d_call: .; cdr3_aa: CASSPGTGEYEQYF; cdr3_nt: TGTGCCAGCAGTCCCGGGACTGGGGAATACGAGCAGTACTTC
j_call: TRBJ2-7; clone_size: medium-sized; v_call: TRBV12-3/TRBV12-4; d_call: TRBD2; cdr3_aa: CASSTGLAGTEQYF; cdr3_nt: TGTGCCAGCAGTACAGGACTAGCGGGGACCGAGCAGTACTTC
j_call: TRBJ2-7; clone_size: .; v_call: TRBV6-2/TRBV6-3; d_call: .; cdr3_aa: CASSTESKRSGEQYF; cdr3_nt: TGTGCCAGCAGTACCGAATCGAAGAGGTCTGGGGAGCAGTACTTC
j_call: TRBJ1-2; clone_size: .; v_call: TRBV14; d_call: .; cdr3_aa: CASSQDRSGYGGYTF; cdr3_nt: TGTGCCAGCAGCCAAGATAGGTCCGGTTATGGTGGCTACACCTTC
j_call: TRBJ2-1; clone_size: .; v_call: TRBV2; d_call: .; cdr3_aa: CASSEVRLQIYNEQFF; cdr3_nt: TGTGCCAGCAGTGAAGTACGACTTCAGATCTACAATGAGCAGTTCTTC
j_call: TRBJ1-6; clone_size: .; v_call: TRBV16; d_call: .; cdr3_aa: CASSQSGGPLHF; cdr3_nt: TGTGCCAGCAGCCAATCGGGTGGACCCCTCCACTTT
j_call: TRBJ2-6; clone_size: .; v_call: TRBV7-3; d_call: .; cdr3_aa: CASSTNPDVLTF; cdr3_nt: TGTGCCAGCAGCACCAACCCGGACGTCCTGACTTTC
j_call: TRBJ2-3; clone_size: medium-sized; v_call: TRBV27; d_call: TRBD2; cdr3_aa: CASSLNPAGVTDTQYF; cdr3_nt: TGTGCCAGCAGTTTAAACCCAGCGGGGGTCACAGATACGCAGTATTTT
j_call: TRBJ2-7; clone_size: medium-sized; v_call: TRBV29-1; d_call: TRBD1; cdr3_aa: CSVEVNRGVKEQYF; cdr3_nt: TGCAGCGTTGAAGTAAACAGGGGAGTTAAGGAGCAGTACTTC
j_call: TRBJ2-7; clone_size: .; v_call: TRBV5-4; d_call: TRBD2; cdr3_aa: CASSSRGVSGASYEQYF; cdr3_nt: TGTGCCAGCAGCTCCAGAGGAGTAAGCGGGGCCTCCTACGAGCAGTACTTC
j_call: TRBJ2-3; clone_size: .; v_call: TRBV27; d_call: TRBD1; cdr3_aa: CASSLGTGSTDTQYF; cdr3_nt: TGTGCCAGCAGTTTAGGGACAGGGAGCACAGATACGCAGTATTTT
j_call: TRBJ2-1; clone_size: few; v_call: TRBV5-1; d_call: TRBD1; cdr3_aa: CASSRDRGGDEQFF; cdr3_nt: TGCGCCAGCAGCAGGGACAGGGGAGGCGATGAGCAGTTCTTC
j_call: TRBJ1-2; clone_size: .; v_call: TRBV7-2; d_call: .; cdr3_aa: CASSSQQGRGVRGYTF; cdr3_nt: TGTGCCAGCAGCTCGCAACAGGGAAGAGGGGTGAGGGGCTACACCTTC
j_call: TRBJ2-1; clone_size: .; v_call: TRBV6-4; d_call: .; cdr3_aa: CASSLGPSGEQFF; cdr3_nt: TGTGCCAGCAGCCTCGGGCCCTCGGGGGAGCAGTTCTTC
j_call: TRBJ1-5; clone_size: few; v_call: TRBV25-1; d_call: .; cdr3_aa: CASSESRVNQPQHF; cdr3_nt: TGTGCCAGCAGTGAAAGCAGGGTCAATCAGCCCCAGCATTTT
j_call: TRBJ2-6; clone_size: .; v_call: TRBV27; d_call: .; cdr3_aa: CASSPQVTGANVLTF; cdr3_nt: TGTGCCAGCAGTCCTCAGGTTACAGGGGCCAACGTCCTGACTTTC
j_call: TRBJ2-5; clone_size: few; v_call: TRBV6-5; d_call: .; cdr3_aa: CASSSGERGTQYF; cdr3_nt: TGTGCCAGCAGTTCCGGCGAGCGCGGGACCCAGTACTTC
j_call: TRBJ2-3; clone_size: few; v_call: TRBV27; d_call: .; cdr3_aa: CASRDLTDTQYF; cdr3_nt: TGTGCCAGCAGAGACCTCACAGATACGCAGTATTTT
j_call: TRBJ2-7; clone_size: .; v_call: TRBV12-3/TRBV12-4; d_call: .; cdr3_aa: CASSTRQPYEQYF; cdr3_nt: TGTGCCAGCAGTACACGACAGCCCTACGAGCAGTACTTC
j_call: TRBJ2-6; clone_size: few; v_call: TRBV5-5; d_call: TRBD1; cdr3_aa: CASSPLLGQGASLGANVLTF; cdr3_nt: TGTGCCAGCAGCCCGCTCCTCGGACAGGGAGCGTCTCTTGGGGCCAACGTCCTGACTTTC
j_call: TRBJ1-2; clone_size: medium-sized; v_call: TRBV6-5; d_call: TRBD1; cdr3_aa: CASSLSTGTVYGYTF; cdr3_nt: TGTGCCAGCAGCCTTAGTACCGGGACAGTCTATGGCTACACCTTC
j_call: TRBJ2-1; clone_size: .; v_call: TRBV28; d_call: TRBD1; cdr3_aa: CASRYDRGPYNEQFF; cdr3_nt: TGTGCCAGCAGATACGACAGGGGTCCCTACAATGAGCAGTTCTTC
j_call: TRBJ2-5; clone_size: .; v_call: TRBV7-6; d_call: TRBD2; cdr3_aa: CASSLEGGRGQETQYF; cdr3_nt: TGTGCCAGCAGCTTAGAGGGCGGGCGGGGGCAAGAGACCCAGTACTTC
j_call: TRBJ2-1; clone_size: few; v_call: TRBV9; d_call: TRBD1; cdr3_aa: CASSVQGTGGLEQFF; cdr3_nt: TGTGCCAGCAGCGTACAGGGGACAGGGGGCCTTGAGCAGTTCTTC
j_call: TRBJ2-2; clone_size: .; v_call: TRBV5-1; d_call: TRBD1; cdr3_aa: CASNPQGAETGELFF; cdr3_nt: TGCGCCAGCAACCCTCAGGGGGCCGAAACCGGGGAGCTGTTTTTT
j_call: TRBJ2-1; clone_size: .; v_call: TRBV5-1; d_call: TRBD2; cdr3_aa: CASYLGGFEQFF; cdr3_nt: TGCGCCAGCTACCTGGGGGGGTTTGAGCAGTTCTTC
j_call: TRBJ2-2; clone_size: .; v_call: TRBV4-3; d_call: .; cdr3_aa: CASSQVSWTGELFF; cdr3_nt: TGCGCCAGCAGCCAAGTCTCGTGGACCGGGGAGCTGTTTTTT
j_call: TRBJ2-2; clone_size: .; v_call: TRBV6-6; d_call: .; cdr3_aa: CASRKLRENTGELFF; cdr3_nt: TGTGCCAGCCGAAAGTTGCGGGAAAACACCGGGGAGCTGTTTTTT
j_call: TRBJ2-1; clone_size: .; v_call: TRBV10-1; d_call: TRBD2; cdr3_aa: CASSLAGVYNEQFF; cdr3_nt: TGCGCCAGCAGTCTAGCGGGGGTATACAATGAGCAGTTCTTC
j_call: TRBJ1-1; clone_size: few; v_call: TRBV20-1; d_call: .; cdr3_aa: CSAREGPVNTEAFF; cdr3_nt: TGCAGTGCTAGAGAAGGCCCAGTGAACACTGAAGCTTTCTTT
j_call: TRBJ2-1; clone_size: large; v_call: TRBV5-1; d_call: .; cdr3_aa: CASSLEVAYNEQFF; cdr3_nt: TGCGCCAGCAGCTTGGAAGTGGCATACAATGAGCAGTTCTTC
j_call: TRBJ2-5; clone_size: .; v_call: TRBV28; d_call: .; cdr3_aa: CASSGTQRDQETQYF; cdr3_nt: TGTGCCAGCAGCGGGACACAACGGGATCAGGAGACCCAGTACTTC
j_call: TRBJ2-3; clone_size: once; v_call: TRBV7-2; d_call: .; cdr3_aa: CASSFRGSGTDTQYF; cdr3_nt: TGTGCCAGCAGCTTCCGCGGTAGCGGCACAGATACGCAGTATTTT
j_call: TRBJ2-7; clone_size: .; v_call: TRBV10-3; d_call: .; cdr3_aa: CAISGQPGLVYEQYF; cdr3_nt: TGTGCCATCAGTGGGCAACCGGGACTGGTGTACGAGCAGTACTTC
j_call: TRBJ2-3; clone_size: .; v_call: TRBV19; d_call: .; cdr3_aa: CASSIYNTDTQYF; cdr3_nt: TGTGCCAGTAGTATATACAACACAGATACGCAGTATTTT
j_call: TRBJ2-3; clone_size: .; v_call: TRBV18; d_call: .; cdr3_aa: CASSPQVTDTQYF; cdr3_nt: TGTGCCAGCTCACCCCAGGTCACAGATACGCAGTATTTT
j_call: TRBJ2-7; clone_size: .; v_call: TRBV30; d_call: TRBD2; cdr3_aa: CAWGLAGTYEQYF; cdr3_nt: TGTGCCTGGGGACTAGCGGGAACCTACGAGCAGTACTTC
j_call: TRBJ2-7; clone_size: few; v_call: TRBV6-2/TRBV6-3; d_call: TRBD1; cdr3_aa: CASSRPGQGLYEQYF; cdr3_nt: TGTGCCAGCAGTAGACCGGGACAGGGCCTCTACGAGCAGTACTTC
j_call: TRBJ1-6; clone_size: .; v_call: TRBV6-5; d_call: .; cdr3_aa: CASQGVRNSPLHF; cdr3_nt: TGTGCCAGCCAAGGGGTTCGGAATTCACCCCTCCACTTT
j_call: TRBJ2-1; clone_size: few; v_call: TRBV19; d_call: TRBD1; cdr3_aa: CASSMWLDRGVSNEQFF; cdr3_nt: TGTGCCAGTAGTATGTGGCTGGACAGGGGAGTATCCAATGAGCAGTTCTTC